The entry below describes one TCR beta chain. Its specific antigen is unknown. No clone much larger than this one lies a single base away; base qualities are absent. In total, about 650 healthy bone marrow donors made up the cohort. Cohort members were all nominally healthy when sampled, although unrecorded immune exposures were likely present. The donor tested CMV seropositive, placing the donor among the approximately 290 seropositive members of the cohort. Every donor gave a peripheral blood sample, and the peripheral blood mononuclear cells from that sample were used for TCR beta sequencing. Genomic DNA extraction from the blood cell samples was performed with the Qiagen DNeasy Blood Extraction Kit. Library preparation was by the immunoSEQ multiplex PCR assay. A mixture of 60 forward primers for TCR Vbeta segments and 13 reverse primers for TCR Jbeta segments was used in the multiplex PCR. The CDR3 region of rearranged TCR beta genes was amplified from genomic DNA by a multiplex PCR assay. The amplified TCR beta libraries were sequenced on the Illumina HiSeq System as 87-base-pair reads. The paper's data handling went like this. A later analysis tallied around 82 million unique TCR beta chains across the 700 or so repertoires, and approximately 9.9 million of those chains were shared by two or more donors. Raw reads were error-corrected and collapsed into unique sequences by a nearest-neighbor algorithm in which closely related sequences were merged to remove PCR and sequencing errors. V, D and J gene segments were assigned by aligning CDR3 sequences to IMGT reference sequences. For a sequence to be retained, a match of at least six nucleotides to both a V gene segment and a J gene segment was required. A rearrangement counted as productive if the CDR3 had no stop codons and remained in frame with V and J, and every other rearrangement counted as non-productive. Following IMGT convention, CDR3 was defined as the stretch from the second conserved V-encoded cysteine to the conserved J-encoded phenylalanine. Sequences without an unambiguous match to a single V gene segment were excluded from the earlier analysis of 587 of the donors. In an earlier analysis of some 590 of the donors, a V segment was called functional when productive rearrangements were above 56.7%, and segregating when the standard deviation between donors exceeded 5%. To diagnose cytomegalovirus status from the catalog of TCR beta chain sequences, a statistical classification framework was built. V and J gene assignment, in a later analysis, came from comparing TCR nucleotide sequences with IMGT/GENE-DB human TR gene sequences. The TCRdist pipeline was used in a later analysis to assign CDR3 sequences and most-parsimonious VDJ recombination scenarios. A later analysis defined each TCR beta chain by its CDR3 amino acid sequence plus V-gene family, and excluded reads lacking a unique V-gene family. In a later analysis, 500 to 700 highly shared, low-generation-probability nucleotide sequences were removed to address suspected cross-contamination and a sequencing artifact. A later analysis calculated a clonal expansion index for each public chain from normalized within-repertoire ranks of inferred template counts. Generation probabilities in a later analysis came from a VDJ recombination model fitted to out-of-frame rearrangements, and those results were checked against IGoR. Hypergeometric tests were used in a later analysis to score TCR-TCR, TCR-HLA and TCR-CMV co-occurrence, with a repertoire-size bias correction applied to the TCR pairs. False discovery rates were estimated in a later analysis by permuting HLA or CMV assignments 20 times. In a later analysis, co-occurring TCRs were grouped using DBSCAN, and TCRdist sequence similarity was added for clustering within HLA-allele-positive subsets. Co-occurrence clustering excluded repertoires with fewer than 30,000 or more than 120,000 public chains, plus five with anomalous nucleotide sharing. What TCRdb holds here is the immuneACCESS table cut down to in-frame rearrangements. Part of the clones is not present; checked against another copy, under half of the missing clones reflect an unresolved V gene, and the others are unexplained. Clone size and the V and J calls come from that table; the DNA yielded D and trimming. The sample includes about 190,000 clones, with around 78% observed a single time. In total, the top ten clones hold roughly 13% of the sample.

These data belong to a study of cytomegalovirus exposure and HLA in healthy donors (dated by TCRdb to between 2016 and 2019). Background for the entire study: In an earlier analysis of some 550 of the donors, approximately 260 Gb of sequence data and approximately 120 million unique TCR beta sequences from about 190 million T cells were reported. Every repertoire in the discovery cohort had been generated on one and the same sequencing platform. High-throughput TCR immunosequencing, statistical association of individual TCRs with disease status, and machine learning were combined to predict cytomegalovirus infection status. The study profiled the T cell repertoires of about 640 subjects by immunosequencing and related them to cytomegalovirus serostatus. Among 398 genotyped donors of the cohort, an average of approximately 230,000 unique TCR beta nucleotide sequences were sequenced per donor, roughly 18% of them non-productive. Rather than using new phenotypic data, the later analysis identified candidate immune exposures from TCR beta sequences and from how often those sequences occurred across donors. In a later genetic analysis, genome-wide SNP genotypes for about three fifths of the roughly 670 donors were used, and that subset was treated as a discovery cohort. An earlier analysis of approximately 500 of the donors applied high-throughput TCR beta sequencing to assess whether each TCR beta V gene segment acted as functional or pseudogenic. Roughly 300 gigabases of sequencing data and around 80 million unique TCR sequences made up an early release that covered some 640 HLA-typed donors. The aim of the study was to test whether cataloging public T cell receptors could identify signatures of past pathogen exposure. The number of donors typed differed by locus, with about 620-630 for A, B, C, DRB1 and DQB1, roughly 520 for DQA1, 600 to 610 for DPA1, and roughly 450 for DPB1. HLA typing covered class I and class II loci at four-digit resolution. Besides the first cohort of around 670 subjects, a separate validation cohort made up of over 95 different subjects was used. Among the 398 genotyped donors, 75% to 90% belonged to the genetic ancestry cluster associated with self-reported Caucasian donors. Five DR-DQ haplotypes were handled as single units for association and clustering because linkage in the cohort was strong. Donor age, sex, ethnicity and CMV serostatus were compiled together with the repertoire data. A later analysis re-examined previously published TCR beta repertoires from several hundred donors and added high-resolution HLA genotyping to investigate patterns of TCR occurrence. What the research found in general, with its limitations: According to a later analysis, parvovirus B19, influenza, CMV and Epstein-Barr virus appeared linked to several top co-occurrence clusters. A further reported finding was that TCR beta sequences accurately predicted the HLA-A and HLA-B alleles for most subjects in the first cohort. Presence/absence analyses assumed roughly uniform sequencing depth across donors, an assumption that may not hold. Immune exposure information for the cohort was limited to CMV serostatus. The classifier was reported to diagnose cytomegalovirus status with high specificity and sensitivity in both the original and validation cohorts. A cluster of highly shared sequence variants was judged likely to be a technical artifact of the sequencing pipeline. A few of the identified cytomegalovirus-associated TCR beta chains were confirmed in vitro to be specific for cytomegalovirus antigens. Broadly in line with IMGT annotations, most TCR beta V segments showed up in productive rearrangements about 87% or about 30% of the time in an earlier analysis of a few hundred of the donors. According to a later analysis, most CMV-associated TCR beta chains appeared to be HLA-restricted, and the HLA associations seemed to be driven largely by CMV exposure. According to the authors, the approach could potentially be generalized to other disease states and immunological phenotypes. Compared with the roughly 670-donor mean, donors in an Asian-associated ancestry cluster had fewer N-insertions in productive TCRs, according to a later genetic analysis. Correlated functional status among segregating V segments might be attributable to linkage disequilibrium, but an unknown experimental factor could not be ruled out. When HLA alleles, especially DR and DQ, strongly co-occurred, attributing TCR associations to individual alleles was difficult. Compared with equally common non-associated chains, HLA-associated TCR beta chains in a later analysis were more clonally expanded and had lower generation probabilities. Because some donors lacked HLA typing at each locus, the association tests relied only on the typed subset. Most TCR sequences were observed very rarely across donors, whereas some public TCRs were present in many individuals. The study listed 164 TCR beta chains as associated with cytomegalovirus. A later analysis associated 15,000 or so TCR beta sequences with specific HLA alleles at a false discovery rate of 0.05. A later analysis found that TCR association rates varied across HLA loci, with DRB1 alleles showing the most associated TCRs and HLA-C alleles the fewest. The earlier analysis of some 560 of the donors excluded 15 to 20 rarely observed V segments, including chromosome 9 orphons, because counts were too low. This cohort had only TCR beta chains sequenced, and the lack of alpha or paired-chain data limited which features could be detected. An association between a missense DCLRE1C variant and V-gene and J-gene trimming of TCR beta chains was found in a later genetic analysis and replicated in an independent cohort.

The sequence was obtained from a woman aged 25 to 39 in good health and CMV-seropositive. Sequenced: PBMCs.

The sequenced DNA: TGTGCCAGCAGTTCTTCCACCTCAACCCTAGGAACTGAAGCTTTCTTT. This gives the protein CASSSSTSTLGTEAFF. The chain couples TRBV28 to TRBJ1-1, with the D segment identity uncertain. There are 16 amino acids in the CDR3, from cysteine to phenylalanine inclusive. CDR3 DNA only is kept here, 48 bases in frame from base 1. CDR1 and CDR2 (MDHEN, SYDVKM) derive from the germline V gene. Trimming removed 4 bases from V and 5 bases from J, leaving 20 bases between the germline ends. With the rest looked up from the reference TRBV28 and TRBJ1-1 genes rather than sequenced, the full variable domain is DVKVTQSSRYLVKRTGEKVFLECVQDMDHENMFWYRQDPGLGLRLIYFSYDVKMKEKGDIPEGYSVSREKKERFSLILESASTNQTSMYLCASSSSTSTLGTEAFFGQGTRLTVV.